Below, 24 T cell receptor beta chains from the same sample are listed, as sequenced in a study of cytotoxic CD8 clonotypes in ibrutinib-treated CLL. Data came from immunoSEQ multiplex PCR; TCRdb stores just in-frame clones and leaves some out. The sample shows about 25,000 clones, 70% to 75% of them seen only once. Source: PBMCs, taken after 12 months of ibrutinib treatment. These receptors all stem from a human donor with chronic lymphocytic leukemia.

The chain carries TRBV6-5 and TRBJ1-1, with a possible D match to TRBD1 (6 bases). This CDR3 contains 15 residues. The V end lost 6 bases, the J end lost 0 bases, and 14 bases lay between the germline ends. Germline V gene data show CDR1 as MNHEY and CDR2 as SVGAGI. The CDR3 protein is CASRTWTAMNTEAFF. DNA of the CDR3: TGTGCCAGCAGAACTTGGACAGCCATGAACACTGAAGCTTTCTTT.

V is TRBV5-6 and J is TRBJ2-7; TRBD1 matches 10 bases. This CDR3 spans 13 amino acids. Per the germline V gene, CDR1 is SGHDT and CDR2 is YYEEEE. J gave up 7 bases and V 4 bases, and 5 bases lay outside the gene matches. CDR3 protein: CASSRPDRGEQYF. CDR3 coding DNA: TGTGCCAGCAGCCGTCCGGACAGGGGGGAGCAGTACTTC.

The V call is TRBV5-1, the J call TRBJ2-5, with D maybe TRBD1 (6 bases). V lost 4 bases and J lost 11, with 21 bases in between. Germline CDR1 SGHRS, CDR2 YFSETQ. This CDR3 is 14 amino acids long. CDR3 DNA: TGCGCCAGCAGCCGAACCGGACAGTTGGAAGATCAGTACTTC. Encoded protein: CASSRTGQLEDQYF.

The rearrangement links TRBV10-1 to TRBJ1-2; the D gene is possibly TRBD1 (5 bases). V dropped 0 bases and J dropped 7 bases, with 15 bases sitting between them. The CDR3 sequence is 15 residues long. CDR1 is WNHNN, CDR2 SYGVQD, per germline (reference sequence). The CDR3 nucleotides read TGCGCCAGCAGTGAGTCCGGGGCCAAGGAGGGTGGCTACACCTTC. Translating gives CASSESGAKEGGYTF.

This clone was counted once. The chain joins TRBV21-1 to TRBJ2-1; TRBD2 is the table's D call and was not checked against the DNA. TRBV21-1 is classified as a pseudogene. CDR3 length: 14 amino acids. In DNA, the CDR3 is TGTGCCAGCAGCAAAGACCGGGGCTACAATGAGCAGTTCTTC. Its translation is CASSKDRGYNEQFF.

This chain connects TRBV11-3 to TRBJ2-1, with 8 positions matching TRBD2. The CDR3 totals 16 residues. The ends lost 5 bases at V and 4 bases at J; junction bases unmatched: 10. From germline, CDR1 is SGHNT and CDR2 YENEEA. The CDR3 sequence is CASSTRGAGAYNEQFF. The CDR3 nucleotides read TGTGCCAGCAGCACACGAGGAGCGGGGGCTTACAATGAGCAGTTCTTC.

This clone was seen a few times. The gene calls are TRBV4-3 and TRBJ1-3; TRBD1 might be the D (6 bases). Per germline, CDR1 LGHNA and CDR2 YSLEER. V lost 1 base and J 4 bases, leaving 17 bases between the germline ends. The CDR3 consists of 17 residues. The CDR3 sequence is CASSQAARGDQGNTIYF. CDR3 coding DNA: TGCGCCAGCAGCCAAGCGGCCAGGGGTGATCAGGGAAACACCATATATTTT.

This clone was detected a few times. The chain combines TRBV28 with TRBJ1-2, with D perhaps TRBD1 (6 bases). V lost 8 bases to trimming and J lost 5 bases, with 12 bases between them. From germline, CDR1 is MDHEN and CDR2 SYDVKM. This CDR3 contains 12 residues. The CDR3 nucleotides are TGTGCCAGCTCCGACAGGCGGTATGGCTACACCTTC. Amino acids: CASSDRRYGYTF.

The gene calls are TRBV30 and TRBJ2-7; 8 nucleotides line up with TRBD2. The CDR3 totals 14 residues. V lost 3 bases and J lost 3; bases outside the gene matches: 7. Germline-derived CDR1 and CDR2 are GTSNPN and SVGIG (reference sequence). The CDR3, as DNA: TGTGCCTGGAGAGTAAGCGGGGGCCGCTACGAGCAGTACTTC. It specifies CAWRVSGGRYEQYF.

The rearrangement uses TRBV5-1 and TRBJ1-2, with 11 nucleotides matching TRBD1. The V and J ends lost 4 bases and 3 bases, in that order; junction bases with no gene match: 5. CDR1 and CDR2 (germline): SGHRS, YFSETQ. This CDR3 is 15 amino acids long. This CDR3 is CASSLGQGAHYGYTF. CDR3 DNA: TGCGCCAGCAGCCTAGGACAGGGGGCTCACTATGGCTACACCTTC.

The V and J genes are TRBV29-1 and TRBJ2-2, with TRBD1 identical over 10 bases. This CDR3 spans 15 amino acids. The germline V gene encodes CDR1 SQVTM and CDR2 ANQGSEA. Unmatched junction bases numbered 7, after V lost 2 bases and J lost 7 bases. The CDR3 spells CSVELGQGFFGELFF. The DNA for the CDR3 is TGCAGCGTTGAACTGGGACAGGGGTTTTTCGGGGAGCTGTTTTTT.

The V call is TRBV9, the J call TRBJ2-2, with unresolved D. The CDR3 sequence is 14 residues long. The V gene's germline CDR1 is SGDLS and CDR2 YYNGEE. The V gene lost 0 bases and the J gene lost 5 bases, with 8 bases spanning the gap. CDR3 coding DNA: TGTGCCAGCAGCGTAGGGATAGGGACCGGGGAGCTGTTTTTT. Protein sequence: CASSVGIGTGELFF.

This CDR3 is CASSELEGGSGNTIYF. The CDR3 DNA is TGTGCCAGCAGTGAACTTGAGGGGGGCTCTGGAAACACCATATATTTT. The chain is built from TRBV6-1 and TRBJ1-3; D possibly corresponds to TRBD1 (6 bases). Germline CDR1 MNHNS, CDR2 SASEGT. V lost 2 bases, J lost 0 bases, and 11 bases lay in between. The CDR3 spans 16 residues.

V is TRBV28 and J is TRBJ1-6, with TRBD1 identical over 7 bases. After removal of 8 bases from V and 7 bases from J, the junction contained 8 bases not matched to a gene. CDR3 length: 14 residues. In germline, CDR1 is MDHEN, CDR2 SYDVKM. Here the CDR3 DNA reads TGTGCCAGCGGGGGCGGAGGGGGCAATTCACCCCTCCACTTT. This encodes CASGGGGGNSPLHF.

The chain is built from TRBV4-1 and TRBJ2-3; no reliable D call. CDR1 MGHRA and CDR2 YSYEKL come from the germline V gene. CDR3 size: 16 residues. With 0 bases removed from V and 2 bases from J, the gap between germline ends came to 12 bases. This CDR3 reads CASSQERRKNTDTQYF. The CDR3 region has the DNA TGCGCCAGCAGCCAAGAAAGGCGAAAAAACACAGATACGCAGTATTTT.

The CDR3 DNA sequence: TGTGCCAGCAGCTTAGCCCCTAGCGGGGGGCAAGATACGCAGTATTTT. It yields the protein CASSLAPSGGQDTQYF. The chain has TRBV7-2 and TRBJ2-3; 11 bases agree with TRBD2. Per the germline V gene, CDR1 is SGHTA and CDR2 is FQGNSA. The CDR3 totals 16 residues. Trimming at V came to 0 bases and at J to 5 bases, leaving 4 bases not matched to a gene.

CDR3 DNA sequence: TGCGCCAGCAGCCTTCAGTGGGGAGCGATGAACACTGAAGCTTTCTTT. It specifies CASSLQWGAMNTEAFF. The gene calls are TRBV4-3 and TRBJ1-1; no reliable D call. With 4 bases removed from V and 0 bases from J, the gap between germline ends came to 15 bases. There are 16 residues in the CDR3. Germline CDR1 reads LGHNA; CDR2 reads YSLEER.

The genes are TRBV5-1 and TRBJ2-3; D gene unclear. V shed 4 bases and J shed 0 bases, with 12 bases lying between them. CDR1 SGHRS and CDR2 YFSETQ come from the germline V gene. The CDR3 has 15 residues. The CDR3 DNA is TGCGCCAGCAGCATGATCGGAACTAGCACAGATACGCAGTATTTT. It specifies CASSMIGTSTDTQYF.

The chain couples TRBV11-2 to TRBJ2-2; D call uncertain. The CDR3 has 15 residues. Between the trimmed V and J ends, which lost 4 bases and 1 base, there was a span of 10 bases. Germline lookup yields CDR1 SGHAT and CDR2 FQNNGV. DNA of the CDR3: TGTGCCAGCAGCTCAGTAAAACGGAACACCGGGGAGCTGTTTTTT. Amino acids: CASSSVKRNTGELFF.

CDR3 amino acids: CASSGRRQVVYEQYF. The CDR3 DNA sequence: TGTGCCAGCAGTGGCCGCAGACAGGTAGTATACGAGCAGTACTTC. This rearrangement joins TRBV28 to TRBJ2-7; possible D gene TRBD1, 6 bases. The CDR3 length is 15 residues. V was trimmed by 5 bases and J by 4 bases, leaving 18 bases between them. The germline V gene has CDR1 MDHEN and CDR2 SYDVKM.

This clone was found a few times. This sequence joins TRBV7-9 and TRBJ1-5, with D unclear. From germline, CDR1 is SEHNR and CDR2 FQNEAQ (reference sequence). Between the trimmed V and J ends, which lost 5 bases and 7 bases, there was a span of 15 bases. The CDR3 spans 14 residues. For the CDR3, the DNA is TGTGCCAGCAGCCCGGACTTACCGGGGCAGCCCCAGCATTTT. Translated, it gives CASSPDLPGQPQHF. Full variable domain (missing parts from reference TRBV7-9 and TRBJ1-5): DTGVSQNPRHKITKRGQNVTFRCDPISEHNRLYWYRQTLGQGPEFLTYFQNEAQLEKSRLLSDRFSAERPKGSFSTLEIQRTEQGDSAMYLCASSPDLPGQPQHFGDGTRLSIL.

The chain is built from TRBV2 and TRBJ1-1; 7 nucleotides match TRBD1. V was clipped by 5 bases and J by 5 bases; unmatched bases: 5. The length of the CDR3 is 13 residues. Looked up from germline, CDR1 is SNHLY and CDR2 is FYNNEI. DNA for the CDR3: TGTGCCAGCAGTTCAGGGGGAGGGACTGAAGCTTTCTTT. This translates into CASSSGGGTEAFF.

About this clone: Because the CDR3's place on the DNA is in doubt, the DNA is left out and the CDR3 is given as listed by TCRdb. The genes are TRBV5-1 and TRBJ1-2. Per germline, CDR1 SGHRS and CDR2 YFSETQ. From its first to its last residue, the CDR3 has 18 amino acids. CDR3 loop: CASSLDPSSTLGNYGYTF.

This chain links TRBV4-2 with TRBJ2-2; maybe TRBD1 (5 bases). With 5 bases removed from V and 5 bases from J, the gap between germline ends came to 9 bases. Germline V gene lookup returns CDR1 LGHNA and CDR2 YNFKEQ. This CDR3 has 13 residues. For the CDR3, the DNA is TGTGCCAGCAGCGTCAGGGTTACCGGGGAGCTGTTTTTT. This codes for CASSVRVTGELFF.